These T cell receptor beta chains were read from a single sample in a study of blood T cell repertoires in COVID-19. Repertoires were generated with immunoSEQ multiplex PCR, while TCRdb's copy carries only in-frame clones and drops some. The profile shows about 88,000 clones, about 90% of them singletons. The sample was peripheral blood. These receptors came from a male donor with acute or convalescent COVID-19. Each CDR3 is given with its conserved first and last residue. The D gene is left open where the match is weak. Clone size is shown for a subset of rows, as once, few, many or a class of expanded clone.

size | J | length | D | V | CDR3 | DNA
. | TRBJ1-1 | 15 | TRBD1 | TRBV2 | CARASRQGANSEAFF | TGTGCCAGAGCTTCTAGACAGGGGGCGAATAGTGAAGCTTTCTTT
. | TRBJ2-3 | 13 | TRBD1 | TRBV19 | CASSGQAPDTQYF | TGTGCCAGTAGCGGACAGGCCCCAGATACGCAGTATTTT
. | TRBJ1-2 | 14 | . | TRBV19 | CASSSSGTNTGYTF | TGTGCCAGTAGCTCGTCCGGGACAAACACTGGCTACACCTTC
once | TRBJ1-2 | 14 | . | TRBV6-1 | CASSEYRAGNGYTF | TGTGCCAGCAGTGAATACCGGGCAGGGAATGGCTACACCTTC
. | TRBJ1-6 | 15 | . | TRBV19 | CASSRGVRENSPLHF | TGTGCCAGTAGTAGGGGGGTCAGGGAGAATTCACCCCTCCACTTT
. | TRBJ2-1 | 14 | TRBD2 | TRBV5-4 | CASSFDLAGGEQFF | TGTGCCAGCAGCTTTGATCTAGCGGGGGGTGAGCAGTTCTTC
. | TRBJ2-3 | 15 | TRBD1 | TRBV9 | CASSADRGLTDTQYF | TGTGCCAGCAGCGCGGACAGGGGGCTCACAGATACGCAGTATTTT
few | TRBJ1-4 | 16 | . | TRBV21-1 | CASSPKGEQGGEKLFF | TGTGCCAGCAGCCCAAAGGGGGAGCAGGGGGGTGAAAAACTGTTTTTT
. | TRBJ1-5 | 17 | TRBD1 | TRBV5-8 | CASSSNRDRGGNQPQHF | TGTGCCAGCAGCTCGAACCGGGACAGGGGCGGCAATCAGCCCCAGCATTTT
. | TRBJ2-1 | 17 | TRBD2 | TRBV7-2 | CASSSQSAGGWDNEQFF | TGTGCCAGCAGCTCCCAGTCAGCGGGGGGGTGGGACAATGAGCAGTTCTTC
few | TRBJ2-1 | 13 | . | TRBV18 | CASSISGYNEQFF | TGTGCCAGCTCAATAAGCGGATACAATGAGCAGTTCTTC
. | TRBJ1-5 | 14 | . | TRBV28 | CASSRDRNWVPQHF | TGTGCCAGCAGTCGAGACAGAAATTGGGTTCCCCAGCATTTT
once | TRBJ2-5 | 16 | TRBD1 | TRBV5-1 | CASSPGTGVAQETQYF | TGCGCCAGCAGCCCCGGGACAGGGGTGGCCCAAGAGACCCAGTACTTC
. | TRBJ2-7 | 15 | . | TRBV5-1 | CASSLGGRGGHEQYF | TGCGCCAGCAGCTTGGGCGGCAGGGGTGGCCACGAGCAGTACTTC
. | TRBJ1-1 | 14 | . | TRBV2 | CASSEALQGTEAFF | TGTGCCAGCAGTGAAGCTCTTCAGGGCACTGAAGCTTTCTTT
. | TRBJ1-1 | 14 | . | TRBV7-9 | CASSLALGGTEAFF | TGTGCCAGCAGCTTAGCCTTGGGAGGCACTGAAGCTTTCTTT
. | TRBJ2-5 | 12 | . | TRBV30 | CAWGPTQETQYF | TGTGCCTGGGGGCCTACACAAGAGACCCAGTACTTC
. | TRBJ1-6 | 12 | . | TRBV9 | CASSVGGSPLHF | TGTGCCAGCAGCGTCGGAGGTTCACCCCTCCACTTT
. | TRBJ1-5 | 15 | . | TRBV6-5 | CASSQNRAGGGTQHF | TGTGCCAGCAGTCAGAACCGGGCTGGTGGGGGCACCCAGCATTTT
. | TRBJ1-2 | 15 | . | TRBV5-1 | CASSLLPGEGYGYTF | TGCGCCAGCAGCTTGCTCCCCGGGGAGGGCTATGGCTACACCTTC
. | TRBJ2-7 | 12 | . | TRBV6-1 | CASSQFLYEQYF | TGTGCCAGCAGTCAGTTCCTGTACGAGCAGTACTTC
. | TRBJ2-1 | 14 | TRBD1 | TRBV3-1/TRBV3-2 | CASSPGTGDNEQFF | TGTGCCAGCAGCCCCGGGACAGGAGACAATGAGCAGTTCTTC
. | TRBJ1-1 | 15 | . | TRBV7-2 | CASSLGTHGLAEAFF | TGTGCCAGCAGCTTAGGAACACACGGGTTAGCTGAAGCTTTCTTT
. | TRBJ2-7 | 11 | . | TRBV30 | CAWTGQLGQYF | TGTGCCTGGACAGGACAGCTTGGGCAGTACTTC
. | TRBJ2-5 | 15 | TRBD2 | TRBV19 | CASSLLAGSQETQYF | TGTGCCAGTAGTCTCCTAGCGGGATCACAAGAGACCCAGTACTTC
. | TRBJ2-3 | 14 | . | TRBV27 | CASSLKPHTDTQYF | TGTGCCAGCAGTTTAAAGCCTCACACAGATACGCAGTATTTT
. | TRBJ2-2 | 14 | . | TRBV9 | CASTRDTNTGELFF | TGTGCCAGCACGAGGGACACTAACACCGGGGAGCTGTTTTTT
. | TRBJ2-3 | 14 | . | TRBV6-5 | CASNSVISTDTQYF | TGTGCCAGCAATTCAGTGATTAGCACAGATACGCAGTATTTT
once | TRBJ2-3 | 16 | . | TRBV9 | CASSPGRATSTDTQYF | TGTGCCAGCAGCCCCGGGCGGGCCACTAGCACAGATACGCAGTATTTT
. | TRBJ2-3 | 15 | TRBD2 | TRBV6-1 | CASSESWDYTDTQYF | TGTGCCAGCAGTGAATCCTGGGACTACACAGATACGCAGTATTTT
. | TRBJ2-3 | 13 | . | TRBV7-2 | CASSQGVGVTQYF | TGTGCCAGCAGCCAGGGTGTAGGGGTTACGCAGTATTTT
. | TRBJ2-2 | 17 | TRBD2 | TRBV11-2 | CASSRNPSGGNTGELFF | TGTGCCAGCAGCCGGAACCCCAGCGGGGGGAACACCGGGGAGCTGTTTTTT
. | TRBJ2-2 | 14 | . | TRBV10-3 | CAISDARTTGELFF | TGTGCCATCAGTGACGCCAGGACTACCGGGGAGCTGTTTTTT
. | TRBJ2-7 | 15 | TRBD2 | TRBV4-2 | CASSPGRGGSYEQYF | TGTGCCAGCAGCCCAGGCCGGGGGGGTTCCTACGAGCAGTACTTC
. | TRBJ2-7 | 16 | TRBD2 | TRBV13 | CASSLNGGAQTYEQYF | TGTGCCAGCAGCCTAAACGGGGGGGCGCAGACCTACGAGCAGTACTTC
. | TRBJ2-7 | 14 | . | TRBV6-1 | CASSEPPSSYEQYF | TGTGCCAGCAGTGAACCCCCCAGCTCCTACGAGCAGTACTTC
. | TRBJ2-1 | 14 | TRBD2 | TRBV6-4 | CASSLAGGFDEQFF | TGTGCCAGCAGTCTAGCGGGGGGGTTCGATGAGCAGTTCTTC
. | TRBJ2-3 | 15 | TRBD2 | TRBV19 | CASIAGNSGTDTQYF | TGTGCCAGTATTGCCGGGAATAGCGGGACAGATACGCAGTATTTT
. | TRBJ1-2 | 13 | TRBD1 | TRBV2 | CAARQGTNYGYTF | TGTGCCGCAAGACAGGGAACCAACTATGGCTACACCTTC
. | TRBJ2-7 | 16 | TRBD1 | TRBV15 | CATSRGLGQGDHEQYF | TGTGCCACCAGCAGAGGCCTGGGACAGGGGGACCACGAGCAGTACTTC
. | TRBJ2-2 | 17 | TRBD2 | TRBV5-1 | CASSPPRAGGDTGELFF | TGCGCCAGCAGCCCTCCCCGAGCGGGGGGGGATACCGGGGAGCTGTTTTTT
. | TRBJ1-5 | 15 | TRBD1 | TRBV4-2 | CASSQYGQAEQPQHF | TGTGCCAGCAGCCAATACGGACAGGCTGAACAGCCCCAGCATTTT
. | TRBJ1-1 | 14 | TRBD1 | TRBV18 | CASSPDRGSTEAFF | TGTGCCAGCTCGCCTGACAGGGGGAGCACTGAAGCTTTCTTT
. | TRBJ2-2 | 12 | . | TRBV11-3 | CASSPDTGELFF | TGTGCCAGCTCCCCAGACACCGGGGAGCTGTTTTTT
. | TRBJ2-7 | 15 | TRBD2 | TRBV15 | CATSQLRGRTYEQYF | TGTGCCACCAGCCAACTACGCGGGAGAACCTACGAGCAGTACTTC
. | TRBJ1-2 | 16 | TRBD1 | TRBV27 | CASTRGGQGSNYGYTF | TGTGCCAGCACCCGAGGGGGACAGGGGAGTAACTATGGCTACACCTTC
. | TRBJ1-4 | 15 | . | TRBV30 | CAWSPEAGLNEKLFF | TGTGCCTGGAGCCCAGAGGCAGGGCTTAATGAAAAACTGTTTTTT
. | TRBJ2-4 | 17 | . | TRBV5-1 | CASSLDSGLSSKNIQYF | TGCGCCAGCAGCTTGGACTCGGGGTTGTCTTCCAAAAACATTCAGTACTTC
. | TRBJ1-2 | 13 | . | TRBV2 | CASSRDSNYGYTF | TGTGCCAGCAGTCGGGATTCTAACTATGGCTACACCTTC
few | TRBJ2-2 | 14 | TRBD2 | TRBV19 | CASTRSGGTGELFF | TGTGCCAGTACGCGTAGCGGGGGAACCGGGGAGCTGTTTTTT
. | TRBJ1-1 | 18 | . | TRBV6-1 | CASSERRGGELRDTEAFF | TGTGCCAGCAGTGAAAGGAGGGGCGGAGAGCTCCGAGACACTGAAGCTTTCTTT
. | TRBJ1-4 | 14 | TRBD1 | TRBV25-1 | CASSQPGQGQKLFF | TGTGCCAGCAGCCAACCGGGACAGGGGCAAAAACTGTTTTTT
few | TRBJ2-2 | 13 | TRBD2 | TRBV5-1 | CASGSGIGGELFF | TGCGCCAGCGGTAGCGGGATTGGCGGGGAGCTGTTTTTT
. | TRBJ2-3 | 16 | . | TRBV7-2 | CASSLVGGLSTDTQYF | TGTGCCAGCAGCTTAGTAGGAGGATTGAGCACAGATACGCAGTATTTT
. | TRBJ1-1 | 13 | . | TRBV30 | CAWSMGRDTEAFF | TGTGCCTGGAGCATGGGGCGAGACACTGAAGCTTTCTTT
. | TRBJ1-1 | 16 | TRBD1 | TRBV5-6 | CASSFRRGRGDTEAFF | TGTGCCAGCAGCTTCCGCAGGGGGCGAGGAGACACTGAAGCTTTCTTT
. | TRBJ1-6 | 14 | TRBD1 | TRBV19 | CASSMGQGNSPLHF | TGTGCCAGTAGTATGGGACAGGGGAATTCACCCCTCCACTTT
once | TRBJ2-2 | 18 | TRBD2 | TRBV7-6 | CASSLASGGPLNTGELFF | TGTGCCAGCAGCTTAGCTAGCGGGGGGCCCCTGAACACCGGGGAGCTGTTTTTT
. | TRBJ2-3 | 14 | . | TRBV11-3 | CASSLDYGTDTQYF | TGTGCCAGCAGCTTAGATTATGGCACAGATACGCAGTATTTT
. | TRBJ1-2 | 15 | TRBD1 | TRBV7-2 | CASSLETGGAYGYTF | TGTGCCAGCAGCTTAGAGACAGGGGGCGCCTACGGCTACACCTTC